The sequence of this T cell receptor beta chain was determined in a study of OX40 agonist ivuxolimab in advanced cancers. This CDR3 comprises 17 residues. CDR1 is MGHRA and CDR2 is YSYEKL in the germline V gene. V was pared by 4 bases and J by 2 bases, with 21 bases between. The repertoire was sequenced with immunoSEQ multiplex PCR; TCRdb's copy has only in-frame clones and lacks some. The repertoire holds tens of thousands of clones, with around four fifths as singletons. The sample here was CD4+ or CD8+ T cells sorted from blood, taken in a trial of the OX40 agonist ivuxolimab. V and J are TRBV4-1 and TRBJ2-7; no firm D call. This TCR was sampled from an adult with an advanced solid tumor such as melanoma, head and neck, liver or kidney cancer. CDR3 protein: CASSRFSSPVNTYEQYF. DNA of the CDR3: TGCGCCAGCAGCCGCTTTAGTTCACCAGTTAACACCTACGAGCAGTACTTC.